The clone carrying this T cell receptor (beta chain) was recorded a few times. The antigen remains undetermined. CDR3 length: 14 residues. Trimming pared 7 bases from V and 6 bases from J, leaving 18 bases between. Germline V lookup: CDR1 MNHNS, CDR2 SASEGT. The sample originates from a study of T cells in Graves' hyperthyroidism and ophthalmopathy. Study-level findings and limits: Stable hyperthyroidism and ophthalmopathy were separated using 13 V-J signatures.

Researchers took RNA transcripts and amplified the TCR beta CDR3 regions from them. During a first-round RT-PCR of the TCR CDR3, the HTBI primer set was used. TCRdb recomputed calls from the multiplex PCR reads with MiXCR, one row per CDR3 protein. The sample consists of approximately 560,000 distinct CDR3 sequences, 15% to 18% of them appearing once. This TCR derives from a woman under 40 with Graves' hyperthyroidism. The sample comprised blood. This chain joins TRBV6-1 and TRBJ1-1; D call uncertain. This CDR3 is CASTSHYLKPEAFF. The CDR3 DNA sequence: TGTGCCAGCACCAGTCACTACCTCAAACCTGAAGCTTTCTTT.